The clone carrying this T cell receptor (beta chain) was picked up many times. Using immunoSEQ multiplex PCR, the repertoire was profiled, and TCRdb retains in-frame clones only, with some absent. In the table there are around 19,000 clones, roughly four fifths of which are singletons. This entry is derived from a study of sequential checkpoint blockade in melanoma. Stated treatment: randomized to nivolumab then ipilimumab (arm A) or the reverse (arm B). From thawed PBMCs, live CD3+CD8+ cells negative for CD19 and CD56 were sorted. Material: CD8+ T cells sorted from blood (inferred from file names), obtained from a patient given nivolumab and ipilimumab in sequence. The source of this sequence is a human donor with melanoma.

The CDR3 loop reads CASSTSQGSEQYF. CDR3 sequence (DNA): TGTGCCAGCAGCACCAGCCAGGGCTCCGAGCAGTACTTC. The chain uses TRBV7-2 and TRBJ2-7; TRBD1 is a possible D gene (5 bases). The ends were cut back, 5 bases at V and 6 bases at J, with 14 bases in the middle. This CDR3 is 13 amino acids long. Germline lookup yields CDR1 SGHTA and CDR2 FQGNSA.